The next 29 T cell receptor beta chains were all read from a single sample in a study of PD-1 blockade in mismatch repair-deficient tumors. TCRdb's copy holds only in-frame clones and misses some; the assay was immunoSEQ multiplex PCR. The sample holds roughly 130,000 clones, approximately 91% seen once. Sequenced here: peripheral blood, sampled 72 weeks after starting pembrolizumab. The receptors were gathered from an adult with mismatch repair-deficient cancer.

The chain joins TRBV2 to TRBJ2-7, with TRBD1 matching over 10 bases. The V gene's germline CDR1 is SNHLY and CDR2 FYNNEI. V trimming: 4 bases; J trimming: 3 bases; junction bases outside the gene matches: 3. The CDR3 is 14 amino acids. The CDR3 protein is CASSAGQGVYEQYF. CDR3 nucleotide sequence: TGTGCCAGCAGTGCCGGACAGGGGGTCTACGAGCAGTACTTC.

The chain carries TRBV27 and TRBJ2-2; TRBD1 agrees at 8 bases. V lost 5 bases to trimming and J lost 6 bases; unmatched junction nucleotides: 11. The CDR3 totals 16 residues. Germline loops: CDR1 MNHEY, CDR2 SMNVEV (reference sequence). CDR3 sequence (DNA): TGTGCCAGCAGTCCCGCCGCACCGACAGGGGCCGGGGAGCTGTTTTTT. Amino acid sequence: CASSPAAPTGAGELFF.

V and J are TRBV28 and TRBJ2-3, with 10 bases aligning to TRBD2. The germline V gene encodes CDR1 MDHEN and CDR2 SYDVKM. CDR3 length: 16 residues. V was pared by 6 bases and J by 1 base, with 7 bases of the junction left unmatched. In DNA form, the CDR3 reads TGTGCCAGCAGCCAACCCCTAGCGGGAGGCACAGATACGCAGTATTTT. It yields the protein CASSQPLAGGTDTQYF. Variable domain in full (rest from reference TRBV28 and TRBJ2-3): DVKVTQSSRYLVKRTGEKVFLECVQDMDHENMFWYRQDPGLGLRLIYFSYDVKMKEKGDIPEGYSVSREKKERFSLILESASTNQTSMYLCASSQPLAGGTDTQYFGPGTRLTVL.

The table lists this clone with a count of one. The J gene is TRBJ2-7, the V gene TRBV27, with TRBD1 as a possible D gene (5 bases). This CDR3 has 13 amino acids. The V gene lost 4 bases and the J gene lost 0 bases, with 7 bases spanning the gap. Looked up from germline, CDR1 is MNHEY and CDR2 is SMNVEV (reference sequence). CDR3 DNA sequence: TGTGCCAGCAGTTGGGGCAACTCCTACGAGCAGTACTTC. Translated, it gives CASSWGNSYEQYF.

V usage is TRBV27 and J usage is TRBJ2-7; 8 positions match TRBD1. The CDR3 has 13 residues. Germline-derived CDR1 and CDR2 are MNHEY and SMNVEV (reference sequence). V lost 6 bases, J lost 4 bases, and 5 bases stayed unmatched. The CDR3 DNA follows: TGTGCCAGCAGGGCAGGGGGCGTATACGAGCAGTACTTC. Amino acid sequence: CASRAGGVYEQYF.

This chain connects TRBV28 to TRBJ1-3; D possibly corresponds to TRBD1 (5 bases). V was pared by 6 bases and J by 0 bases, with 12 bases between. The germline CDR1 and CDR2 sequences are MDHEN and SYDVKM. This CDR3 contains 15 residues. Here the CDR3 reads CASSSGGTSGNTIYF. CDR3 DNA: TGTGCCAGCAGCTCTGGGGGTACCTCTGGAAACACCATATATTTT.

CDR3 in DNA: TGCGCCACCAGGGTGGGGGCTGGGGCCAACGTCCTGACTTTC. Translated: CATRVGAGANVLTF. The chain uses TRBV10-2 and TRBJ2-6; D may correspond to TRBD1 or TRBD2 (5 bases each). The V end was cut by 10 bases, the J end by 2 bases, with 12 bases between. Germline V gene data show CDR1 as WSHSY and CDR2 as SAAADI. CDR3 length: 14 residues.

The chain links TRBV19 to TRBJ2-7; D possibly matches TRBD1 or TRBD2 (5 bases each). Trimming left V 5 bases short and J 4 bases short, with 18 bases between. Germline-derived CDR1 and CDR2 are LNHDA and SQIVND (reference sequence). CDR3 length: 15 residues. CDR3 region: CASSPAWGSGYEQYF. Written as DNA, the CDR3 is TGTGCCAGTAGTCCCGCCTGGGGGTCGGGGTACGAGCAGTACTTC.

This sequence joins TRBV5-1 and TRBJ2-1, with D uncertain. Germline V CDR1 and CDR2: SGHRS, YFSETQ. CDR3 size: 14 residues. Trimming took 0 bases from V and 4 from J, leaving 8 bases between them. CDR3 DNA sequence: TGCGCCAGCAGCTTGGAACGGCCATACAATGAGCAGTTCTTC. It translates to CASSLERPYNEQFF.

This clone was observed many times. This chain links TRBV5-1 with TRBJ2-2; no reliable D call. The CDR3 totals 18 residues. V dropped 3 bases and J dropped 2 bases, with 20 bases sitting between them. Germline V gene sequence: CDR1 SGHRS, CDR2 YFSETQ. CDR3 region: CASSSFPSPSPNTGELFF. CDR3 sequence (DNA): TGCGCCAGCAGCTCATTCCCATCTCCTTCCCCTAACACCGGGGAGCTGTTTTTT.

The chain employs TRBV5-1 and TRBJ2-2, with TRBD1 matching 8 bases. CDR3 length equals 14 residues. Germline CDR1 reads SGHRS; CDR2 reads YFSETQ. V shed 4 bases and J 7 bases; nucleotides not matched to a gene: 6. This CDR3 reads CASSQDREGGELFF. The CDR3 DNA is TGCGCCAGCAGCCAGGACAGGGAAGGCGGGGAGCTGTTTTTT.

The chain uses TRBV6-6 and TRBJ2-1, with no clear D. V was clipped by 0 bases and J by 1 base, with 1 base between them. The CDR3 is 13 residues long. Germline V gives CDR1 MNHNY, CDR2 SVGAGI (reference sequence). As DNA, the CDR3 is TGTGCCAGCAGTTACTCGTCCTACAATGAGCAGTTCTTC. Translated, it gives CASSYSSYNEQFF.

V and J are TRBV13 and TRBJ2-1, with 11 bases aligning to TRBD2. V gave up 3 bases and J gave up 6 bases; unmatched junction bases: 4. CDR3 length: 15 amino acids. The germline CDR1 and CDR2 sequences are PRHDT and FYEKMQ (reference sequence). This CDR3 is CASSLTSGVTNEQFF. As DNA, the CDR3 is TGTGCCAGCAGCTTGACTAGCGGGGTGACCAATGAGCAGTTCTTC.

The chain is built from TRBV6-6 and TRBJ1-1; D unresolved. With 5 bases removed from V and 1 base from J, the gap between germline ends came to 5 bases. This CDR3 contains 12 residues. CDR1 and CDR2 from the germline V gene are MNHNY and SVGAGI (reference sequence). Here the CDR3 DNA reads TGTGCCAGCAGTCCCGGGAACACTGAAGCTTTCTTT. Protein product: CASSPGNTEAFF.

This clone was seen a few times. V gene TRBV4-1 combines with J gene TRBJ1-5, with D perhaps TRBD1 (6 bases). Trimming pared 1 base from V and 3 bases from J, leaving 13 bases between. Germline V gene sequence: CDR1 MGHRA, CDR2 YSYEKL. The CDR3 extends over 16 amino acids. The DNA of the CDR3 is TGCGCCAGCAGCCAAGTGCTACAGGGAGCCAATCAGCCCCAGCATTTT. As protein: CASSQVLQGANQPQHF.

The gene calls are TRBV7-3 and TRBJ2-1, with 10 bases identical to TRBD1. CDR1 and CDR2 from the germline V gene are SGHTA and FQGTGA. The ends lost 4 bases at V and 8 bases at J; junction bases unmatched: 11. The length of the CDR3 is 16 residues. The CDR3 loop is CASSSTGGQGTDEQFF. CDR3 sequence (DNA): TGTGCCAGCAGCTCTACGGGGGGACAGGGGACCGATGAGCAGTTCTTC.

V and J are TRBV27 and TRBJ1-1, with D hard to call. The CDR3 length is 13 residues. The germline gives CDR1 MNHEY, CDR2 SMNVEV (reference sequence). Trimming took off 0 bases at V and 1 base at J, with 3 bases between the two ends. The CDR3 is CASSLSPNTEAFF. DNA of the CDR3: TGTGCCAGCAGTTTATCGCCGAACACTGAAGCTTTCTTT.

The chain employs TRBV11-3 and TRBJ2-5; no firm D call. This CDR3 is 14 amino acids long. V dropped 1 base and J dropped 2 bases, with 8 bases sitting between them. Germline V gene sequence: CDR1 SGHNT, CDR2 YENEEA. The CDR3 nucleotides read TGTGCCAGCAGCTTAGGTCTGGGTCAAGAGACCCAGTACTTC. Its translation: CASSLGLGQETQYF. Together with reference TRBV11-3 and TRBJ2-5, the CDR3 gives the full variable domain: EAGVVQSPRYKIIEKKQPVAFWCNPISGHNTLYWYLQNLGQGPELLIRYENEEAVDDSQLPKDRFSAERLKGVDSTLKIQPAELGDSAVYLCASSLGLGQETQYFGPGTRLLVL.

V is TRBV29-1 and J is TRBJ1-1; D gene ambiguous. This CDR3 is 13 amino acids long. Germline V lookup: CDR1 SQVTM, CDR2 ANQGSEA. The germline V and J ends were trimmed by 4 bases and 5 bases, with 14 bases remaining between them. The CDR3 reads CSVVGQIRTEAFF. The CDR3 DNA reads as TGCAGCGTTGTAGGTCAGATCCGAACTGAAGCTTTCTTT.

This sequence joins TRBV4-1 and TRBJ1-2; D possibly corresponds to TRBD1 (6 bases). Germline CDR1 is MGHRA and CDR2 is YSYEKL. CDR3 length equals 14 residues. V was cut by 6 bases and J by 7 bases, with 18 bases left in between. CDR3 bases: TGCGCCAGCAGTCATACAGGGTCTCAGATTGGCTACACCTTC. Its protein is CASSHTGSQIGYTF.

This clone turned up a few times. This chain joins TRBV2 and TRBJ1-5, with a possible D match to TRBD1 (5 bases). Trimming took off 7 bases at V and 0 bases at J, with 13 bases between the two ends. This CDR3 comprises 15 residues. The germline V gene has CDR1 SNHLY and CDR2 FYNNEI. CDR3 protein: CASKTGPYSNQPQHF. CDR3 sequence (DNA): TGTGCCAGCAAAACAGGCCCTTATAGCAATCAGCCCCAGCATTTT.

DNA of the CDR3: TGTGCCAGCAGCTTAGGCGGAGGGCCCAATGAGCAGTTCTTC. Its protein is CASSLGGGPNEQFF. This chain uses TRBV7-9 with TRBJ2-1; a weak D match, TRBD2 (6 bases). CDR3 length: 14 residues. V shed 1 base and J shed 6 bases, with 10 bases lying between them. Germline V CDR1 and CDR2: SEHNR, FQNEAQ (reference sequence).

The rearrangement uses TRBV19 and TRBJ2-2; no clear D gene. The germline CDR1 and CDR2 sequences are LNHDA and SQIVND (reference sequence). V was cut by 7 bases and J by 7 bases, with 7 bases left in between. The CDR3 sequence is 11 residues long. CDR3 sequence (DNA): TGTGCCAGTACCCTGTACGGGGAGCTGTTTTTT. Protein sequence: CASTLYGELFF.

This chain connects TRBV5-1 to TRBJ1-4; D not resolved. The CDR3 spans 19 residues. Trimming shortened V by 0 bases and J by 7 bases, and 25 bases separated the two germline ends. The germline gives CDR1 SGHRS, CDR2 YFSETQ. CDR3: CASSLAIIGDPPLSEKLFF. In nucleotides, the CDR3 is TGCGCCAGCAGCTTGGCCATCATAGGTGATCCCCCCCTAAGTGAAAAACTGTTTTTT. The full variable domain, with the rest looked up from reference TRBV5-1 and TRBJ1-4, is KAGVTQTPRYLIKTRGQQVTLSCSPISGHRSVSWYQQTPGQGLQFLFEYFSETQRNKGNFPGRFSGRQFSNSRSEMNVSTLELGDSALYLCASSLAIIGDPPLSEKLFFGSGTQLSVL.

The rearrangement uses TRBV4-3 and TRBJ2-6; D perhaps matches TRBD2 (6 bases). V was cut by 1 base and J by 0 bases, with 13 bases left in between. There are 18 residues in the CDR3. Germline V gives CDR1 LGHNA, CDR2 YSLEER. CDR3 coding DNA: TGCGCCAGCAGCCAAGGGGGGGTAGGAATCTCTGGGGCCAACGTCCTGACTTTC. Translating gives CASSQGGVGISGANVLTF.

The chain carries TRBV11-2 and TRBJ2-7, with TRBD2 matching over 7 bases. CDR1 is SGHAT, CDR2 FQNNGV, per germline. The V and J ends lost 6 bases and 1 base, in that order; junction bases with no gene match: 9. This CDR3 comprises 15 residues. The CDR3 here is CASSPLGGRSYEQYF. Written as DNA, the CDR3 is TGTGCCAGCAGTCCCTTGGGCGGGAGATCCTACGAGCAGTACTTC.

The chain joins TRBV25-1 to TRBJ2-3; the D is unclear. There are 15 residues in the CDR3. From germline, CDR1 is MGHDK and CDR2 SYGVNS. V shed 3 bases and J shed 2 bases, with 12 bases lying between them. CDR3 coding DNA: TGTGCCAGCAGTGATCCAAGGGTACTCACAGATACGCAGTATTTT. Protein product: CASSDPRVLTDTQYF. Variable domain in full (rest from reference TRBV25-1 and TRBJ2-3): EADIYQTPRYLVIGTGKKITLECSQTMGHDKMYWYQQDPGMELHLIHYSYGVNSTEKGDLSSESTVSRIRTEHFPLTLESARPSHTSQYLCASSDPRVLTDTQYFGPGTRLTVL.

This sequence joins TRBV29-1 and TRBJ2-7; the match to TRBD1 covers 7 bases. CDR1 is SQVTM and CDR2 is ANQGSEA in the germline V gene. Trimming removed 4 bases from V and 2 bases from J; junction bases left unmatched: 11. This CDR3 comprises 15 residues. CDR3 region: CSVVPPGQPPYEQYF. As DNA, the CDR3 is TGCAGCGTTGTACCTCCGGGACAGCCCCCCTACGAGCAGTACTTC.

The chain joins TRBV28 to TRBJ1-2; 8 positions agree with TRBD1. Germline CDR1 MDHEN, CDR2 SYDVKM. Losses at the gene ends were 7 bases for V and 0 bases for J; bases not matched to a gene: 4. This CDR3 has 14 amino acids. The CDR3 DNA follows: TGTGCCAGCAAACTACAGGGGGCTAACTATGGCTACACCTTC. Its protein is CASKLQGANYGYTF.